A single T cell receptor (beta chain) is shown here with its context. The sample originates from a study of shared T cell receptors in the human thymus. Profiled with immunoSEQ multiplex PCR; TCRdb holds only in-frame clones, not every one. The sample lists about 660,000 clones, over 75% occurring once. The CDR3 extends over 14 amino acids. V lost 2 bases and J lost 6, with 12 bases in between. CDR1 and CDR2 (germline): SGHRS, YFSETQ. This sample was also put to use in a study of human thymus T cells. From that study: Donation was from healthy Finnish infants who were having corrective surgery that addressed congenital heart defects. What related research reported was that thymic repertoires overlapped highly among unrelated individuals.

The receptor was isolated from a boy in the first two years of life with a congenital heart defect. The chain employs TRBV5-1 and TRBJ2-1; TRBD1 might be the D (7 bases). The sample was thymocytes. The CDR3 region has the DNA TGCGCCAGCAGCTTACAGGGGACTCTCAATGAGCAGTTCTTC. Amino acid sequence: CASSLQGTLNEQFF.